The table lists the clone carrying this T cell receptor (beta chain) with many counts. Its specificity is not known. The source material, RNA transcripts, was used to amplify TCR beta CDR3 regions. First-round RT-PCR targeting the TCR CDR3 was performed with the HTBI primer set. TCRdb re-called the multiplex PCR reads through MiXCR, storing one row per CDR3 protein. This sample has around 56,000 distinct CDR3 sequences; 49% occur once, and the top ten carry approximately 13%. Not enrolled were patients with uncontrolled infection, other autoimmune disease, pregnancy or lactation. The record originates from a study of T cells in Graves' hyperthyroidism and ophthalmopathy. Study-wide findings and caveats: Through a model of 13 V-J features, ophthalmopathy was separated from stable hyperthyroidism.

The ends were cut back, 0 bases at V and 7 bases at J, with 21 bases in the middle. The germline V gene has CDR1 SEHNR and CDR2 FQNEAQ (reference sequence). This CDR3 contains 18 residues. The sequence derives from a woman between 25 and 40 years old with Graves' ophthalmopathy. The specimen sequenced was blood. V and J are TRBV7-9 and TRBJ2-2; TRBD2 might be the D (5 bases). The CDR3 sequence: CASSLAGWGARLFGELFF. CDR3 bases: TGTGCCAGCAGCTTAGCGGGCTGGGGAGCCCGCCTTTTCGGGGAGCTGTTTTTT.